The rows below give T cell receptor beta chains drawn from one sample of a study of shared clonotypes between healthy human individuals. Some clones are missing from TCRdb's copy, which holds only in-frame ones; the method was immunoSEQ multiplex PCR. Of hundreds of thousands of clones in the sample, 76% were seen once. Sequencing input: PBMCs. Receptors originate from a middle-aged woman in good health. Some clones in this sample may be carry-over from other donors' samples. Each CDR3 is given with its conserved first and last residue. A D gene is named only where the DNA matches it firmly. Clone size appears in some rows only: once, few, many, or a class for an expanded clone.

v_gene: TRBV7-9; abundance: many; d_gene: .; j_gene: TRBJ2-7; CDR3aa: CASSLSGGFSYEQYF; CDR3nt: TGTGCCAGCAGCTTATCTGGGGGATTCTCCTACGAGCAGTACTTC
v_gene: TRBV18; abundance: .; d_gene: .; j_gene: TRBJ1-2; CDR3aa: CASSPGYRFGYTF; CDR3nt: TGTGCCAGCTCACCGGGGTACCGGTTTGGCTACACCTTC
v_gene: TRBV5-1; abundance: .; d_gene: TRBD2; j_gene: TRBJ2-2; CDR3aa: CASSLTSGLTGELFF; CDR3nt: TGCGCCAGCAGCTTGACTAGCGGGCTCACCGGGGAGCTGTTTTTT
v_gene: TRBV7-3; abundance: .; d_gene: TRBD1; j_gene: TRBJ2-1; CDR3aa: CASSLRDRDNEQFF; CDR3nt: TGTGCCAGCAGCTTAAGGGACAGGGACAATGAGCAGTTCTTC
v_gene: TRBV6-5; abundance: .; d_gene: .; j_gene: TRBJ2-7; CDR3aa: CASSYSSVNEQYF; CDR3nt: TGTGCCAGCAGTTACTCGTCGGTAAACGAGCAGTACTTC
v_gene: TRBV4-3; abundance: .; d_gene: .; j_gene: TRBJ2-6; CDR3aa: CASSQQSSGANVLTF; CDR3nt: TGCGCCAGCAGCCAACAGAGCTCTGGGGCCAACGTCCTGACTTTC
v_gene: TRBV9; abundance: .; d_gene: .; j_gene: TRBJ1-5; CDR3aa: CASSVAPGSNQPQHF; CDR3nt: TGTGCCAGCAGCGTAGCCCCAGGGAGCAATCAGCCCCAGCATTTT
v_gene: TRBV5-1; abundance: once; d_gene: .; j_gene: TRBJ2-3; CDR3aa: CATSIAGTSTDTQYF; CDR3nt: TGCGCCACCTCAATCGCGGGGACAAGCACAGATACGCAGTATTTT
v_gene: TRBV5-4; abundance: .; d_gene: .; j_gene: TRBJ2-2; CDR3aa: CASSFLERAGELFF; CDR3nt: TGTGCCAGCAGCTTTCTCGAACGGGCCGGGGAGCTGTTTTTT
v_gene: TRBV5-1; abundance: .; d_gene: TRBD1; j_gene: TRBJ2-5; CDR3aa: CASGPGGVGRETQYF; CDR3nt: TGCGCCAGCGGCCCAGGGGGTGTGGGGCGAGAGACCCAGTACTTC
v_gene: TRBV7-2; abundance: .; d_gene: .; j_gene: TRBJ2-1; CDR3aa: CASSAYNEQFF; CDR3nt: TGTGCCAGCAGCGCATATAATGAGCAGTTCTTC
v_gene: TRBV5-6; abundance: .; d_gene: TRBD1; j_gene: TRBJ1-1; CDR3aa: CASSVGQGIMTEAFF; CDR3nt: TGTGCCAGCAGCGTGGGACAGGGAATCATGACTGAAGCTTTCTTT
v_gene: TRBV28; abundance: .; d_gene: .; j_gene: TRBJ1-1; CDR3aa: CASNIPGANTEAFF; CDR3nt: TGTGCCAGCAACATTCCAGGGGCGAACACTGAAGCTTTCTTT
v_gene: TRBV27; abundance: once; d_gene: TRBD2; j_gene: TRBJ2-2; CDR3aa: CASSRRSPGLAATGELFF; CDR3nt: TGTGCCAGCAGTCGAAGGAGTCCGGGACTAGCGGCAACCGGGGAGCTGTTTTTT
v_gene: TRBV18; abundance: .; d_gene: TRBD2; j_gene: TRBJ2-7; CDR3aa: CASSPPLAGGTYEQYF; CDR3nt: TGTGCCAGCTCACCACCCCTAGCGGGAGGAACCTACGAGCAGTACTTC
v_gene: TRBV10-3; abundance: .; d_gene: .; j_gene: TRBJ2-1; CDR3aa: CAISDAAGAFEQFF; CDR3nt: TGTGCCATCAGTGACGCGGCGGGGGCATTTGAGCAGTTCTTC
v_gene: TRBV25-1; abundance: once; d_gene: .; j_gene: TRBJ2-7; CDR3aa: CASSVTRSSYEQYF; CDR3nt: TGTGCCAGCAGTGTGACTAGGAGCTCCTACGAGCAGTACTTC
v_gene: TRBV28; abundance: .; d_gene: TRBD2; j_gene: TRBJ2-3; CDR3aa: CASSLLAGGTDTQYF; CDR3nt: TGTGCCAGCAGTTTACTTGCGGGAGGGACAGATACGCAGTATTTT
v_gene: TRBV7-2; abundance: .; d_gene: .; j_gene: TRBJ2-7; CDR3aa: CASSFSRSYEQYF; CDR3nt: TGTGCCAGCAGCTTTAGCCGATCCTACGAGCAGTACTTC
v_gene: TRBV7-3; abundance: .; d_gene: .; j_gene: TRBJ2-2; CDR3aa: CASSLDRQGGAGELFF; CDR3nt: TGTGCCAGCAGCCTAGACCGGCAGGGAGGCGCCGGGGAGCTGTTTTTT
v_gene: TRBV4-1; abundance: .; d_gene: .; j_gene: TRBJ1-4; CDR3aa: CASSQLGTIYEKLFF; CDR3nt: TGCGCCAGCAGCCAATTGGGGACTATATATGAAAAACTGTTTTTT
v_gene: TRBV4-3; abundance: .; d_gene: .; j_gene: TRBJ1-1; CDR3aa: CASSRRVPRVGGTEAFF; CDR3nt: TGCGCCAGCAGCCGAAGGGTCCCCAGGGTTGGGGGCACTGAAGCTTTCTTT
v_gene: TRBV2; abundance: few; d_gene: .; j_gene: TRBJ1-1; CDR3aa: CASCGGLNTEAFF; CDR3nt: TGTGCCAGCTGTGGGGGGCTGAACACTGAAGCTTTCTTT
v_gene: TRBV5-1; abundance: few; d_gene: .; j_gene: TRBJ1-1; CDR3aa: CASSLGLYGTEAFF; CDR3nt: TGCGCCAGCAGCTTGGGTCTATATGGCACTGAAGCTTTCTTT
v_gene: TRBV6-1; abundance: .; d_gene: .; j_gene: TRBJ1-1; CDR3aa: CASSERGRSEASF; CDR3nt: TGTGCCAGCAGTGAAAGGGGACGCTCTGAAGCTTCCTTT
v_gene: TRBV7-8; abundance: few; d_gene: .; j_gene: TRBJ1-1; CDR3aa: CASSQGRAVRTEAFF; CDR3nt: TGTGCCAGCAGCCAGGGTAGGGCGGTAAGGACTGAAGCTTTCTTT
v_gene: TRBV7-9; abundance: once; d_gene: TRBD1; j_gene: TRBJ1-1; CDR3aa: CASSSVQGGRAEAFF; CDR3nt: TGTGCCAGCAGCTCGGTCCAGGGGGGGAGGGCTGAAGCTTTCTTT
v_gene: TRBV6-6; abundance: .; d_gene: TRBD1; j_gene: TRBJ2-7; CDR3aa: CASSWADRDYEQYF; CDR3nt: TGTGCCAGCAGTTGGGCAGACAGGGACTACGAGCAGTACTTC
v_gene: TRBV6-1; abundance: few; d_gene: TRBD1; j_gene: TRBJ1-1; CDR3aa: CASSPGQGLATEAFF; CDR3nt: TGTGCCAGCAGTCCCGGACAGGGCTTGGCCACTGAAGCTTTCTTT
v_gene: TRBV7-9; abundance: .; d_gene: .; j_gene: TRBJ1-1; CDR3aa: CASSSQEGTEAFF; CDR3nt: TGTGCCAGCAGCTCCCAGGAGGGGACTGAAGCTTTCTTT
v_gene: TRBV29-1; abundance: .; d_gene: .; j_gene: TRBJ1-2; CDR3aa: CSVVTVVGYTF; CDR3nt: TGCAGCGTTGTTACAGTGGTAGGCTACACCTTC
v_gene: TRBV4-3; abundance: once; d_gene: .; j_gene: TRBJ2-6; CDR3aa: CASSQEANSGANVLTF; CDR3nt: TGCGCCAGCAGCCAAGAGGCCAACTCTGGGGCCAACGTCCTGACTTTC